A single sample gave rise to the 6 T cell receptor beta chains below, sequenced in a study of Siglec-9 on CD8 T cells in melanoma. Libraries were prepared by immunoSEQ multiplex PCR; TCRdb keeps only in-frame clonotypes and omits some of them. Here the sample spans about 33,000 clones, 80% to 85% being singletons. Sequences were obtained from Siglec-9- CD8+ T cells sorted from blood. The receptors were gathered from a human donor in good health.

This chain uses TRBV27 with TRBJ2-7, with D possibly being TRBD1 (5 bases). This CDR3 has 14 residues. V lost 4 bases and J 2 bases, leaving 12 bases between the germline ends. Germline CDR1 reads MNHEY; CDR2 reads SMNVEV (reference sequence). CDR3 sequence reads: CASSYLDNPYEQYF. CDR3 DNA sequence: TGTGCCAGCAGTTATCTGGACAATCCCTACGAGCAGTACTTC.

The rearrangement uses TRBV5-5 and TRBJ1-1; no clear D. Germline V lookup: CDR1 SGHKS, CDR2 YYEKEE (reference sequence). V was clipped by 1 base and J by 1 base, with 5 bases between them. The CDR3 spans 13 residues. For the CDR3, the DNA is TGTGCCAGCAGCTTGTGGGGGAACACTGAAGCTTTCTTT. Translated: CASSLWGNTEAFF.

CDR3 in amino acids: CASSQDLTGYEQYF. CDR3 DNA: TGCGCCAGCAGCCAAGATCTGACAGGGTACGAGCAGTACTTC. The chain joins TRBV4-1 to TRBJ2-7; 7 bases agree with TRBD1. CDR3 length equals 14 residues. V gave up 0 bases and J gave up 4 bases; unmatched junction bases: 3. Germline-derived CDR1 and CDR2 are MGHRA and YSYEKL.

The chain uses TRBV5-6 and TRBJ2-7, with D perhaps matching TRBD1 (5 bases). CDR1 and CDR2 (germline): SGHDT, YYEEEE. V was pared by 4 bases and J by 4 bases, with 12 bases between. This CDR3 region has 13 residues. This CDR3 reads CASSTTKGYEQYF. CDR3 sequence (DNA): TGTGCCAGCAGCACCACGAAGGGGTACGAGCAGTACTTC. The variable domain in full, with the rest retrieved from reference TRBV5-6 and TRBJ2-7, is DAGVTQSPTHLIKTRGQQVTLRCSPKSGHDTVSWYQQALGQGPQFIFQYYEEEERQRGNFPDRFSGHQFPNYSSELNVNALLLGDSALYLCASSTTKGYEQYFGPGTRLTVT.

The chain recombines TRBV6-1 with TRBJ1-4, with unresolved D. Per the germline V gene, CDR1 is MNHNS and CDR2 is SASEGT. The CDR3 totals 15 residues. The CDR3 coding sequence is TGTGCGGGCTCGGCAGGACTTGCAACTAATGAAAAACTGTTTTTT. This sequence encodes CAGSAGLATNEKLFF.

The rearrangement uses TRBV7-2 and TRBJ2-7, with 9 nucleotides matching TRBD1. The CDR3 spans 14 residues. Looked up from germline, CDR1 is SGHTA and CDR2 is FQGNSA. V lost 8 bases, J lost 3 bases, and 8 bases stayed unmatched. The CDR3 protein is CASRRTGENYEQYF. For the CDR3, the DNA is TGTGCCAGCCGCCGGACAGGGGAAAACTACGAGCAGTACTTC.